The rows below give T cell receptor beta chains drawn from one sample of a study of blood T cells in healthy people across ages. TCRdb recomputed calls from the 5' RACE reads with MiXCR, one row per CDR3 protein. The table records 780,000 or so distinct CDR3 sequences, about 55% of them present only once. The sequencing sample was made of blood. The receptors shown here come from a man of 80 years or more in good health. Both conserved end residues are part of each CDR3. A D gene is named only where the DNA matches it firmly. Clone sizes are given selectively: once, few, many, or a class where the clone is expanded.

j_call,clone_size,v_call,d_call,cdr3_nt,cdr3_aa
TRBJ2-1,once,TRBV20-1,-,TGCAGTGCTAGAGAGATTAGAGGGGGCAATGAGCAGTTCTTC,CSAREIRGGNEQFF
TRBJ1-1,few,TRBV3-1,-,TGTGCCAGCAGCCAAGATAGCCTGAACACTGAAGCTTTCTTT,CASSQDSLNTEAFF
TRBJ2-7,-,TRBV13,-,TGTGCCAGCACCCTACGGAACAATGAGCAGTACTTC,CASTLRNNEQYF
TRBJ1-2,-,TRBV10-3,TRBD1,TGTGCCATCAGTCAGGGACAGGGACGAATGGCTGGCTACACCTTC,CAISQGQGRMAGYTF
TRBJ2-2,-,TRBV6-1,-,TGTGCCAGCTTACCGGGCTCGAACACCGGGGAGCTGTTTTTT,CASLPGSNTGELFF
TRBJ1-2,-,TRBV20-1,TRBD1,TGCAGTGCTTCGGACAGGGTGGACTATGGCTACACCTTC,CSASDRVDYGYTF
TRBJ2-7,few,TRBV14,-,TGTGCCAGCAGCCAAATGGGCTTATCCTACGAGCAGTACTTC,CASSQMGLSYEQYF
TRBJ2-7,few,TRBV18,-,TGTGCCAGCTCACCCCTAAGTGGCGAGCAGTACTTC,CASSPLSGEQYF
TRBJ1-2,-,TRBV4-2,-,TGTGCCAGCAGCCAGACCTCAGACGGGGATTACGGCTACACCTTC,CASSQTSDGDYGYTF
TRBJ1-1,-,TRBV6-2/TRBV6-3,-,TGTGCCAGCAGTCCACGACTGACTGAAGCTTTCTTT,CASSPRLTEAFF
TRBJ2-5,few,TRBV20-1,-,TGCAGTGCTAGACCCTCCGGGGTGGAGACCCAGTACTTC,CSARPSGVETQYF
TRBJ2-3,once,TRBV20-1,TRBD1,TGCAGTGCTAGTTTTTGGGACAGAGAATTCACAGATACGCAGTATTTT,CSASFWDREFTDTQYF
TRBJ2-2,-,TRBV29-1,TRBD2,TGCAGCGTTCGAATTAGCGGGAGTCGGAACACCGGGGAGCTGTTTTTT,CSVRISGSRNTGELFF
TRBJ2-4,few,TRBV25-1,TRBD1,TGTGCCAGCAGTGGGGACAGCGGCAGGGGGGCCAAAAACATTCAGTACTTC,CASSGDSGRGAKNIQYF
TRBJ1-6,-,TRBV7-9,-,TGTGCCAGCAGGGTTTTTGATTCACCCCTCCACTTT,CASRVFDSPLHF
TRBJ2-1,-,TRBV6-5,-,TGTGCCAGCAGTTACGCAGGGAATCCCTACAATGAGCAGTTCTTC,CASSYAGNPYNEQFF
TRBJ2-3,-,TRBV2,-,TGTGCCAGCAGTGACCCCGGGGGAAGCACAGATACGCAGTATTTT,CASSDPGGSTDTQYF
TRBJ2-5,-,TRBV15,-,TGTGCCACCAGCAACCTAGGAGGGGAGACCCAGTACTTC,CATSNLGGETQYF
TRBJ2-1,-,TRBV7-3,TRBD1,TGTGCCAGCAGCTTAGCAGGGGGCAAGGATGAGCAGTTCTTC,CASSLAGGKDEQFF
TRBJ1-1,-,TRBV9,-,TGTGCCAGCAGCGTAACTCCCAGGGGCACTGAAGCTTTCTTT,CASSVTPRGTEAFF
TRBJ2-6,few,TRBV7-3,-,TGTGCCAGCACCGAAATGGGGCGCTTTGGGGCCAACGTCCTGACTTTC,CASTEMGRFGANVLTF
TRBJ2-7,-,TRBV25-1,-,TGTGCCAGCAGGCCAACCCTTGCGATGTCCTACGAGCAGTACTTC,CASRPTLAMSYEQYF
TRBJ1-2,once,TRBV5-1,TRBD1,TGCGCCAGCAGCCCGCTCACAGGACAGGTCTATGGCTACACCTTC,CASSPLTGQVYGYTF
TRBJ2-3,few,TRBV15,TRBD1,TGTGCCACCAGCCCCCGGGACAGGGGCAGATACGCGTATTTT,CATSPRDRGRYAYF
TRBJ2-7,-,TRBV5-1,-,TGCGCCAGCAGCTTGGGAATGGCGACCTACGAGCAGTACTTC,CASSLGMATYEQYF
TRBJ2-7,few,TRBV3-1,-,TGTGCCAGCAGCCAAGATACACACAGGGTCGAGCAGTACTTC,CASSQDTHRVEQYF
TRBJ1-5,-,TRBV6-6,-,TGTGCCAGCAGTTACTCAGGGTGGGGCAGGGAGAATCAGCCCCAGCATTTT,CASSYSGWGRENQPQHF
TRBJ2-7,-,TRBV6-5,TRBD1,TGTGCCAGCAGTTGGTTCGGGACAGGGTCCTACGAGCAGTACTTC,CASSWFGTGSYEQYF
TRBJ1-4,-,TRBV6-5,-,TGTGCCAGCGGTTGGACAGAAGAAAAACTGTTTTTT,CASGWTEEKLFF
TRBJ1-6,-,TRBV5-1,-,TGCGCCAGCAGCTTAACGGAAACCCCTTATAATTCACCCCTCCACTTT,CASSLTETPYNSPLHF
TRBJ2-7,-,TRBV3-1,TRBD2,TGTGCCAGCAGCCAAGAAAGGGCTAGCGGACTCTACGAGCAGTACTTC,CASSQERASGLYEQYF
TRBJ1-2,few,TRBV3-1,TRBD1,TGTGCCAGCAGCCAAGGTACAGGGGCCGGCTACACCTTC,CASSQGTGAGYTF
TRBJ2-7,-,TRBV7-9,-,TGTGCCAGCGGTGACGGGAACTACGAGCAGTACTTC,CASGDGNYEQYF
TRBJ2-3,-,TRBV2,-,TGTGCCAGCAGTGCAATCGCAGATACGCAGTATTTT,CASSAIADTQYF
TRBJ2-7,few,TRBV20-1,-,TGCAGTGCTAGAACGGAGGGCCGACGCTACGAGCAGTACTTC,CSARTEGRRYEQYF
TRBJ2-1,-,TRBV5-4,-,TGTGCCAGCCCCGGCGAGGGTGAGCAGTTCTTC,CASPGEGEQFF
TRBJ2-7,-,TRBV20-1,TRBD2,TGCAGTGCAATTTCGCCGGGAGGCCGCAACTACGAGCAGTACTTC,CSAISPGGRNYEQYF
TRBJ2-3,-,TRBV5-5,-,TGTGCCAGCAGCTTGGTTGCCGGGGATGCGCAGTATTTT,CASSLVAGDAQYF
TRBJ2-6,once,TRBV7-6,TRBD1,TGTGCCAGCAGACGAGAGGGGGCCGGGGCCAACGTCCTGACTTTC,CASRREGAGANVLTF
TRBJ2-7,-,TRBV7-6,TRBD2,TGTGCCAGCAGCTTAGCCCTAGCGGGAGGCCCAGGGTACTTC,CASSLALAGGPGYF
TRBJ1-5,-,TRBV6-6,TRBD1,TGTGCCAGCAGTTACGGGACAGCTAATAGCAATCAGCCCCAGCATTTT,CASSYGTANSNQPQHF
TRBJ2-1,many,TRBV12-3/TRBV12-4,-,TGTGCCAGCAGTTTCCGGGAAGACAATGAGCAGTTCTTC,CASSFREDNEQFF